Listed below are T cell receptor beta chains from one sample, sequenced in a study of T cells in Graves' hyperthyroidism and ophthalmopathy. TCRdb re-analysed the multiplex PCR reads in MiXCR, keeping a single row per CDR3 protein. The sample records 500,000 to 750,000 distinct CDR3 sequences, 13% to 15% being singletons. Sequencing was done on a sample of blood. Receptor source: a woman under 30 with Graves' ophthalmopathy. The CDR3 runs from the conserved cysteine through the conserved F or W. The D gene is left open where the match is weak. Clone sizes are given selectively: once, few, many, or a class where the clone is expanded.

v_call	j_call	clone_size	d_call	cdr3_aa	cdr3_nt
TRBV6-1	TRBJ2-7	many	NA	CASSDGPRGWQYF	TGTGCCAGCAGTGATGGGCCCCGGGGGTGGCAGTACTTC
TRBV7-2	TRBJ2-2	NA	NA	CASTLGSTGELFF	TGTGCCAGCACCCTGGGTAGTACCGGGGAGCTGTTTTTT
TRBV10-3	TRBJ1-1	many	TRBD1	CAISEPVGAGGSMNTEAFF	TGTGCCATCAGTGAGCCGGTGGGAGCAGGGGGATCCATGAACACTGAAGCTTTCTTT
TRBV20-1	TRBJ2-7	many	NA	CSADDQDRRSSYEQYF	TGCAGTGCCGACGACCAAGACCGAAGGAGCTCCTACGAGCAGTACTTC
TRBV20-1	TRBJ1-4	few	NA	CSARGQNEKLFF	TGCAGTGCTAGAGGACAGAATGAAAAACTGTTTTTT
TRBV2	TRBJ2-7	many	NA	CASSEYLRGGEQYF	TGTGCCAGCAGTGAGTATCTCCGTGGCGGCGAGCAGTACTTC
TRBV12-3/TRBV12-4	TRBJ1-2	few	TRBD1	CASSLQGAHPDGYTF	TGTGCCAGCAGTCTCCAGGGGGCGCATCCAGATGGCTACACCTTC
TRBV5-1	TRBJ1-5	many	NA	CASSLEGRDQPQHF	TGCGCCAGCAGCTTGGAAGGGAGGGATCAGCCCCAGCATTTT
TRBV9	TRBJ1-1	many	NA	CASSVGGSRESEAFF	TGTGCCAGCAGCGTAGGGGGAAGCAGGGAATCTGAAGCTTTCTTT
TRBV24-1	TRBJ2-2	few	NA	CATTSGVATGELLF	TGTGCCACTACGAGCGGTGTCGCGACCGGGGAGCTGCTTTTT
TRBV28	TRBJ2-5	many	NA	CASSLGGALQETQYF	TGTGCCAGCAGTTTAGGGGGGGCCCTCCAAGAGACCCAGTACTTC
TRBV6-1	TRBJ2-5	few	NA	CASSLDGPPPLQETQYF	TGTGCCAGCAGCCTCGACGGGCCCCCGCCATTACAAGAGACCCAGTACTTC
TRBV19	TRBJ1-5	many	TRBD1	CASSSTGGNQPQHF	TGTGCCAGCAGTTCGACAGGGGGCAATCAGCCCCAGCATTTT
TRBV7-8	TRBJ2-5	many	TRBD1	CASSLPYFGQGEAQETQYF	TGTGCCAGCAGCTTACCTTATTTCGGACAGGGGGAGGCCCAAGAGACCCAGTACTTC
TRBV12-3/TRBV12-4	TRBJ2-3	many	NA	CSSQTSTDTQYF	TGTTCCTCCCAGACTAGCACAGATACGCAGTATTTT
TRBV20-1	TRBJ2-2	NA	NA	CSARGGAGRSTGELFF	TGCAGTGCCCGGGGTGGGGCGGGAAGGAGCACCGGGGAGCTGTTTTTT
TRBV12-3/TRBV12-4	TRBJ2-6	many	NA	CASRAGTSGANVLTF	TGTGCCAGCAGGGCAGGTACCTCTGGGGCCAACGTCCTGACTTTC
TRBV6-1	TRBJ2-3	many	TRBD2	CASNGAGGGTDTQYF	TGTGCCAGCAATGGAGCGGGAGGGGGCACAGATACGCAGTATTTT
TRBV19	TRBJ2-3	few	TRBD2	CASSLGSGGAFPDTQYF	TGTGCCAGTAGCCTGGGCTCGGGGGGAGCCTTTCCAGATACGCAGTATTTT
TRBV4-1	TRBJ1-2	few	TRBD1	CASSLEDLTGEHTF	TGCGCCAGCAGCCTCGAGGACCTTACAGGGGAACACACCTTC
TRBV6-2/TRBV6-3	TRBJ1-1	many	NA	CASSYGGSWWWGIEAFF	TGTGCCAGCAGTTACGGCGGCTCGTGGTGGTGGGGAATTGAAGCTTTCTTT
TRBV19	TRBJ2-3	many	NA	CASSTYVTDTQYF	TGTGCCAGTAGTACTTACGTTACAGATACGCAGTATTTT
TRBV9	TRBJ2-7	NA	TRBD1	CASSVEGDSSYEQYF	TGTGCCAGCAGCGTAGAGGGGGACAGCAGCTACGAGCAGTACTTC
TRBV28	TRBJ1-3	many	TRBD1	CASSGDRASSGNTIYF	TGTGCCAGCAGTGGGGACAGGGCTAGCTCTGGAAACACCATATATTTT
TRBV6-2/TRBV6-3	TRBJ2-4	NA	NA	CASRNSGSLAKNIQYF	TGTGCCAGCAGGAATTCAGGGTCTTTAGCCAAAAACATTCAGTACTTC
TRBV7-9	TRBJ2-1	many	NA	CASSLDSEPYNEQFF	TGTGCCAGCAGCTTAGACTCTGAACCCTACAATGAGCAGTTCTTC
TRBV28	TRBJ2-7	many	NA	CASSLTVYHEQYF	TGTGCCAGCAGTCTGACAGTTTACCACGAGCAGTACTTC
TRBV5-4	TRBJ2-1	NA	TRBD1	CASSGTGKDNEQFF	TGTGCCAGCAGCGGGACAGGGAAGGACAATGAGCAGTTCTTC
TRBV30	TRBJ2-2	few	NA	CAWSVMAVAYNTGELFF	TGTGCCTGGAGTGTAATGGCGGTCGCATACAACACCGGGGAGCTGTTTTTT
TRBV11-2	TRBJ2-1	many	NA	CASTLRGGRPYNEQFF	TGTGCCAGCACCCTTCGAGGGGGAAGACCCTACAATGAGCAGTTCTTC
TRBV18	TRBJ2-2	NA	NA	CASSPGGQGPTGELFF	TGTGCCAGCTCACCAGGAGGCCAGGGGCCAACCGGGGAGCTGTTTTTT
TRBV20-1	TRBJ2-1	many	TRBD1	CSARWGQGASYNEQFF	TGCAGTGCTAGATGGGGACAGGGGGCCTCCTACAATGAGCAGTTCTTC
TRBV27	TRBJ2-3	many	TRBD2	CASSFGLAGVLSDTQYF	TGTGCCAGCAGTTTCGGGTTAGCGGGAGTATTATCAGATACGCAGTATTTT
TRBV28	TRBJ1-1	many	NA	CASSLLEGRTEAFF	TGTGCCAGCAGTTTATTGGAGGGGCGCACTGAAGCTTTCTTT
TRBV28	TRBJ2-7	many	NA	CASSFNLLGEQYF	TGTGCCAGCAGTTTTAATCTCCTCGGAGAGCAGTACTTC
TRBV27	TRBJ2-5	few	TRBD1	CASSLRVGGWAGETQYF	TGTGCCAGCAGTTTAAGAGTAGGGGGCTGGGCTGGAGAGACCCAGTACTTC
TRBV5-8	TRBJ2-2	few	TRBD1	CASSLQGAGGELFF	TGTGCCAGCAGCTTGCAGGGGGCTGGCGGGGAGCTGTTTTTT
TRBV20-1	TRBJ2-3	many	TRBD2	CSARTIASGGTDTQYF	TGCAGTGCTAGAACCATTGCTAGCGGGGGCACAGATACGCAGTATTTT
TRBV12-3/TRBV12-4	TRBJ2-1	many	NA	CASSLAGDWDNEQFF	TGTGCCAGCAGTTTAGCGGGAGACTGGGACAATGAGCAGTTCTTC
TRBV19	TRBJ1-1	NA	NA	CASSIVAANTEAFF	TGTGCCAGTAGTATAGTTGCAGCGAACACTGAAGCTTTCTTT
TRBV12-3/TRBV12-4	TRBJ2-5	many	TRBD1	CASSLWTGASRETQYF	TGTGCCAGCAGTTTATGGACAGGGGCAAGTCGAGAGACCCAGTACTTC
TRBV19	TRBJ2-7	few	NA	CASSIRGLMGEQYF	TGTGCCAGTAGTATAAGGGGACTCATGGGGGAGCAGTACTTC
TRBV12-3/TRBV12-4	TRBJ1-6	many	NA	CASSFSNSPLHF	TGTGCCAGCAGTTTTAGTAATTCACCCCTCCACTTT
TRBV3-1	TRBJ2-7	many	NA	CASSQDLAGPYEQYF	TGTGCCAGCAGCCAAGATCTGGCAGGGCCCTACGAGCAGTACTTC
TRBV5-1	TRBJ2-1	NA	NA	CASDTGHRDEQFF	TGCGCCAGCGATACAGGGCACCGGGATGAGCAGTTCTTC
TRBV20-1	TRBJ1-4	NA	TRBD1	CSARGQARGEKLFF	TGCAGTGCTAGGGGACAGGCCAGAGGTGAAAAACTGTTTTTT
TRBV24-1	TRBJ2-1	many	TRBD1	CATSDLPTGVLGYNEQFF	TGTGCCACCAGTGATTTGCCTACAGGGGTTCTTGGTTACAATGAGCAGTTCTTC
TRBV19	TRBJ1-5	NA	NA	CASSTYRDSNQPQHF	TGTGCCAGTAGTACCTACAGGGATAGCAATCAGCCCCAGCATTTT
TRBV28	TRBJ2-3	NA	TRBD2	CASSLRFRASGRAADTQYF	TGTGCCAGCAGTTTAAGGTTCCGGGCTAGCGGGAGGGCGGCAGATACGCAGTATTTT
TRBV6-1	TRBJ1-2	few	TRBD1	CASSELQGRDGYTF	TGTGCCAGCAGTGAACTACAGGGGCGCGATGGCTACACCTTC
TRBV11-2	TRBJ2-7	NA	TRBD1	CASSATGTEEYF	TGTGCCAGCAGCGCGACCGGGACAGAGGAGTACTTC
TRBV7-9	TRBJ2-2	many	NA	CASSLVGSVGELFF	TGTGCCAGCAGCTTAGTGGGTTCGGTCGGGGAGCTGTTTTTT
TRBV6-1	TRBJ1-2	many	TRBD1	CASSTTEQGLGGYTF	TGTGCCAGCAGTACCACCGAACAGGGGCTCGGGGGCTACACCTTC
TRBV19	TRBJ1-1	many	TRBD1	CASSISPWSAGQQNTEAFF	TGTGCCAGTAGTATTAGTCCGTGGTCTGCGGGACAGCAGAACACTGAAGCTTTCTTT
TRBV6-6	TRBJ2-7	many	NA	CASSYGALGSYEQYF	TGTGCCAGCAGTTACGGGGCCCTGGGCTCCTACGAGCAGTACTTC
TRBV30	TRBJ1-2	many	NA	CAGDLWAYGYTF	TGTGCCGGGGACCTATGGGCCTATGGCTACACCTTC
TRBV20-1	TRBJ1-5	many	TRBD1	CSANRGGNQPQHF	TGCAGTGCCAACAGGGGAGGCAATCAGCCCCAGCATTTT
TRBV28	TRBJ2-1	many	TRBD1	CASSLSLVQGVEFF	TGTGCCAGCAGTTTGAGTCTCGTACAGGGGGTTGAGTTCTTC
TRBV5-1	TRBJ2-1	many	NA	CASSHRGVYNEQFF	TGCGCCAGCAGCCACCGGGGAGTTTACAATGAGCAGTTCTTC
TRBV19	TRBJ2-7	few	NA	CASSRSGTNYEQYF	TGTGCCAGTAGTCGAAGCGGGACAAACTACGAGCAGTACTTC